This passage covers 15 T cell receptor beta chains from one sample sequenced in a study of T cell responses to AZD1222 COVID-19 vaccine. TCRdb keeps only in-frame clones here, not all; method: immunoSEQ multiplex PCR. The repertoire holds about 42,000 clones, with approximately 88% as singletons. Source: peripheral blood, taken 28 days after the second AZD1222 dose. The receptors stem from an adult who received the AZD1222 COVID-19 vaccine.

This clone was observed a handful of times. The V and J genes are TRBV2 and TRBJ2-1, with D unclear. Germline loops: CDR1 SNHLY, CDR2 FYNNEI. With 6 bases removed from V and 3 bases from J, the gap between germline ends came to 15 bases. This CDR3 comprises 15 residues. The CDR3 nucleotides are TGTGCCAGCAGCGTCCTTGGACGGCACTACAATGAGCAGTTCTTC. It specifies CASSVLGRHYNEQFF.

The chain employs TRBV3-1 (or the pseudogene TRBV3-2) and TRBJ2-3; TRBD2 aligns across 9 bases. The germline CDR1 and CDR2 sequences are LGHDT and YNNKEL (reference sequence). V lost 1 base to trimming and J lost 2 bases; unmatched junction nucleotides: 4. The CDR3 spans 16 residues. Here the CDR3 reads CASSQVIAGVTDTQYF. CDR3 nucleotide sequence: TGTGCCAGCAGCCAAGTCATAGCGGGGGTCACAGATACGCAGTATTTT.

The chain is built from TRBV9 and TRBJ1-1; no clear D gene. Per the germline V gene, CDR1 is SGDLS and CDR2 is YYNGEE. Between the trimmed V and J ends, which lost 0 bases and 1 base, there was a span of 4 bases. CDR3 size: 13 residues. The CDR3 region is CASSVEQNTEAFF. CDR3 bases: TGTGCCAGCAGCGTAGAACAGAACACTGAAGCTTTCTTT.

This clone was seen a few times. The chain has TRBV3-1 (or the pseudogene TRBV3-2) and TRBJ1-4; 7 nucleotides match TRBD1. Germline values: CDR1 LGHDT, CDR2 YNNKEL (reference sequence). This CDR3 contains 13 residues. V trimming: 4 bases; J trimming: 6 bases; junction bases outside the gene matches: 2. The CDR3 DNA sequence: TGTGCCAGCAGCCGGGACAGCGATGAAAAACTGTTTTTT. Protein sequence: CASSRDSDEKLFF.

V and J are TRBV12-5 and TRBJ2-3, with 7 positions matching TRBD2. V trimming: 1 base; J trimming: 2 bases; junction bases outside the gene matches: 3. The CDR3 is 15 amino acids. Germline values: CDR1 LGHNT, CDR2 FRNRAP. CDR3 bases: TGTGCTAGTGGTTTGGGACTAGCCTCCACAGATACGCAGTATTTT. Its protein is CASGLGLASTDTQYF. Filled out from reference TRBV12-5 and TRBJ2-3, the complete variable domain reads DARVTQTPRHKVTEMGQEVTMRCQPILGHNTVFWYRQTMMQGLELLAYFRNRAPLDDSGMPKDRFSAEMPDATLATLKIQPSEPRDSAVYFCASGLGLASTDTQYFGPGTRLTVL.

This sequence joins TRBV5-1 and TRBJ2-5; D not certain. Germline assignment: CDR1 SGHRS and CDR2 YFSETQ. Trimming stripped 0 bases from V and 0 bases from J, with 12 bases between. The CDR3 is 16 residues long. This chain's CDR3 is CASSLEISGYQETQYF. CDR3 in DNA: TGCGCCAGCAGCTTGGAGATCTCCGGGTACCAAGAGACCCAGTACTTC. The whole variable domain, remainder taken from reference TRBV5-1 and TRBJ2-5, is KAGVTQTPRYLIKTRGQQVTLSCSPISGHRSVSWYQQTPGQGLQFLFEYFSETQRNKGNFPGRFSGRQFSNSRSEMNVSTLELGDSALYLCASSLEISGYQETQYFGPGTRLLVL.

The CDR3 region is CASSSIEYGYTF. The CDR3 nucleotides read TGTGCCAGCAGCTCCATAGAATATGGCTACACCTTC. This chain connects TRBV7-9 to TRBJ1-2; D gene ambiguous. Trimming removed 4 bases at V and 5 bases at J, with 8 bases between. The CDR3 loop spans 12 amino acids. Germline V CDR1 and CDR2: SEHNR, FQNEAQ (reference sequence).

This clone was detected a few times. This chain links TRBV9 with TRBJ2-2; D uncertain. The CDR3 runs to 13 residues. Trimming left V 0 bases short and J 5 bases short, with 5 bases between. The germline V gene encodes CDR1 SGDLS and CDR2 YYNGEE. CDR3 region: CASSVGPTGELFF. The CDR3 DNA sequence: TGTGCCAGCAGCGTAGGACCGACCGGGGAGCTGTTTTTT. The whole variable domain, remainder taken from reference TRBV9 and TRBJ2-2, is DSGVTQTPKHLITATGQRVTLRCSPRSGDLSVYWYQQSLDQGLQFLIQYYNGEERAKGNILERFSAQQFPDLHSELNLSSLELGDSALYFCASSVGPTGELFFGEGSRLTVL.

This chain uses TRBV11-3 with TRBJ1-1, with TRBD1 as a possible D gene (5 bases). The ends were cut back, 5 bases at V and 1 base at J, with 11 bases in the middle. Germline CDR1 reads SGHNT; CDR2 reads YENEEA. The CDR3 runs 14 residues. The CDR3 sequence: CASSRDGGNTEAFF. For the CDR3, the DNA is TGTGCCAGCAGCCGAGATGGGGGGAACACTGAAGCTTTCTTT.

The chain is built from TRBV3-1 (or the pseudogene TRBV3-2) and TRBJ2-3, with TRBD2 matching over 12 bases. The CDR3 is 16 amino acids. Germline loops: CDR1 LGHDT, CDR2 YNNKEL (reference sequence). J was trimmed by 10 bases and V by 4 bases; bases with no gene match: 12. The CDR3 reads CASSPRTSGGPRAQYF. In DNA form, the CDR3 reads TGTGCCAGCAGCCCTCGTACTAGCGGGGGGCCCCGAGCGCAGTATTTT.

J is TRBJ1-2 and V is TRBV6-2 or TRBV6-3, with D maybe TRBD1 (5 bases). The germline V and J ends were trimmed by 5 bases and 5 bases, with 12 bases remaining between them. Germline assignment: CDR1 MNHEY and CDR2 SVGEGT. CDR3 length equals 13 residues. The CDR3 nucleotides read TGTGCCAGCAGTCGATCGACAGCTTATGGCTACACCTTC. Its protein product is CASSRSTAYGYTF.

V gene TRBV12-3 or TRBV12-4 combines with J gene TRBJ2-3, with D tentatively TRBD1 (5 bases). The V end was cut by 4 bases, the J end by 4 bases, with 9 bases between. This CDR3 contains 13 residues. The CDR3 spells CASSSGLPDTQYF. DNA of the CDR3: TGTGCCAGCAGTTCAGGGTTACCAGATACGCAGTATTTT.

The chain recombines TRBV11-2 with TRBJ1-6, with a tentative D call TRBD1 (6 bases). Trimming cost V 1 base and J 10 bases, with 14 bases left between them. The germline V gene has CDR1 SGHAT and CDR2 FQNNGV. The CDR3 consists of 15 residues. The CDR3 here is CASSLGGRGRSPLHF. The CDR3 DNA reads TGTGCCAGCAGCTTAGGAGGTAGGGGGAGATCACCCCTCCACTTT.

The rearrangement uses TRBV21-1 and TRBJ1-4; the table calls TRBD1, which could not be checked here. TRBV21-1 is flagged as a pseudogene. CDR3 length equals 15 residues. The chain's CDR3 is CASSSRPRGYEKLFF. CDR3 nucleotides: TGTGCCAGCAGCTCGCGACCCAGGGGCTACGAAAAACTGTTTTTT.

V gene TRBV5-1 combines with J gene TRBJ1-3; TRBD1 matches 8 bases. After removal of 0 bases from V and 0 bases from J, the junction contained 2 bases not matched to a gene. Germline CDR1 SGHRS, CDR2 YFSETQ. This CDR3 has 16 amino acids. CDR3 coding DNA: TGCGCCAGCAGCTTGGGAGACAGGGGCTCTGGAAACACCATATATTTT. Translated: CASSLGDRGSGNTIYF.